The present T cell receptor (beta chain) was sequenced within a study of control samples from healthy donors and cancer patients. Some clones are missing from TCRdb's copy, which holds only in-frame ones; the method was immunoSEQ multiplex PCR. The table lists about 170,000 clones, 90% to 95% of them singletons, with over 4% in the top ten. Trimming took 0 bases from V and 6 from J, leaving 20 bases between them. The germline CDR1 and CDR2 sequences are SGHVS and FQNEAQ. This CDR3 spans 17 amino acids. Sequencing was performed on blood. The chain is built from TRBV7-8 and TRBJ2-5, with a possible D match to TRBD2 (6 bases). The receptor's source is a woman aged 60-70 years in good health. CDR3 in DNA: TGTGCCAGCAGCTTAGCGCTGAGACTAGGCGTTTTGCAGACCCAGTACTTC. It yields the protein CASSLALRLGVLQTQYF.